Below are 23 T cell receptor beta chains sequenced from a single sample in a study of molecular identifiers for immune sequencing clone quantification. TCRdb re-derived calls from the PCR reads in MiXCR, one entry per CDR3 protein. The table lists about 640,000 distinct CDR3 sequences, less than 20% of them singletons. Sample: naive CD8+ T cells from blood, with Jurkat cell RNA spiked in. As for subset: FACS-sorted CD8+CD4-CCR7+CD45RA+ naive T cells. All receptors derive from a human donor in good health. Some libraries in this study had Jurkat cell RNA spiked in.

The chain couples TRBV19 to TRBJ2-4; 9 bases fit TRBD1. Germline assignment: CDR1 LNHDA and CDR2 SQIVND (reference sequence). This CDR3 contains 12 residues. V lost 11 bases and J lost 10; bases outside the gene matches: 9. The CDR3 sequence: CAFKPGQGIQYF. CDR3 nucleotides: TGTGCCTTCAAACCGGGACAGGGTATTCAGTACTTC.

In this sample, this clonotype turned up many times. V gene TRBV29-1 combines with J gene TRBJ2-7; 7 nucleotides line up with TRBD2. Trimming at V came to 3 bases and at J to 5 bases, leaving 10 bases not matched to a gene. CDR3 size: 14 residues. Germline values: CDR1 SQVTM, CDR2 ANQGSEA. The CDR3 coding sequence is TGCAGCGTTGAGGGAGGCGGGGGTTGGGACGAGCAGTACTTC. It translates to CSVEGGGGWDEQYF.

This clonotype came up a few times. Sequence at one end of the junction differs from germline and may be a read error. The chain has TRBV20-1 and TRBJ1-5; D not resolved. Per the germline V gene, CDR1 is DFQATT and CDR2 is SNEGSKA (reference sequence). The CDR3 is 16 amino acids. CDR3 loop: CSARGRVGSSNRPQHF. CDR3 sequence (DNA): TGCAGTGCTAGGGGGAGGGTCGGTTCGAGCAATCGGCCCCAGCATTTT.

The table lists this clonotype with a few counts. This chain connects TRBV6-5 to TRBJ2-2; tentative D call: TRBD2 (5 bases). The CDR3 totals 14 residues. Trimming removed 6 bases from V and 6 bases from J, with 14 bases in between. Germline V gene data show CDR1 as MNHEY and CDR2 as SVGAGI. The CDR3: CASRAAVGAGELFF. CDR3 coding DNA: TGTGCCAGCAGGGCCGCTGTCGGGGCCGGGGAGCTGTTTTTT.

Details on this clonotype: The CDR3 does not close with the conserved phenylalanine or tryptophan, likely indicating a read error. This chain connects TRBV7-2 to TRBJ1-5; 8 nucleotides match TRBD1. The CDR3 is 14 residues long. After removal of 6 bases from V and 2 bases from J, the junction contained 3 bases not matched to a gene. CDR1 is SGHTA and CDR2 is FQGNSA in the germline V gene. CDR3 nucleotide sequence: TGTGCCAGCAGTCCGGACAGGGGCAATCAGCCCCAGCATTTA. Residues: CASSPDRGNQPQHL.

This clonotype was observed at least ten times. The chain has TRBV7-9 and TRBJ1-2; D is unclear. Germline CDR1 reads SEHNR; CDR2 reads FQNEAQ (reference sequence). The germline V and J ends were trimmed by 4 bases and 4 bases, with 4 bases remaining between them. This CDR3 spans 11 amino acids. The CDR3, as DNA: TGTGCCAGCAGCTCCGCCTATGGCTACACCTTC. Its translation: CASSSAYGYTF.

There are many counts of this clonotype. This chain links TRBV24-1 with TRBJ2-6; 7 nucleotides line up with TRBD1. The V segment lost 10 bases and the J segment 2 bases; nucleotides outside the gene matches: 4. This CDR3 is 14 amino acids long. The germline CDR1 and CDR2 sequences are KGHDR and SFDVKD. CDR3 nucleotide sequence: TGTGCCACTTCCACAGGGGCTGGGGCCAACGTCCTGACTTTC. Encoded protein: CATSTGAGANVLTF.

At least ten counts were recorded for this clonotype. V is TRBV20-1 and J is TRBJ1-3, with D uncertain. This CDR3 has 15 amino acids. The V gene's germline CDR1 is DFQATT and CDR2 SNEGSKA (reference sequence). Trimming removed 0 bases at V and 0 bases at J, with 9 bases between. CDR3 protein: CSARDPQVSGNTIYF. CDR3 coding DNA: TGCAGTGCTAGAGATCCCCAGGTCTCTGGAAACACCATATATTTT.

The chain couples TRBV5-1 to TRBJ1-6; D is unclear. The CDR3 sequence is 16 residues long. V was pared by 3 bases and J by 5 bases, with 15 bases between. Germline V gene data show CDR1 as SGHRS and CDR2 as YFSETQ. CDR3 bases: TGCGCCAGCAGCTCCCAGACCACCGCTGATAATTCACCCCTCCACTTT. Translating it yields CASSSQTTADNSPLHF.

This clonotype was found many times. The V and J genes are TRBV7-2 and TRBJ2-5; D not resolved. V shed 2 bases and J shed 1 base, with 17 bases lying between them. Germline CDR1 SGHTA, CDR2 FQGNSA. This CDR3 contains 17 residues. The CDR3 DNA follows: TGTGCCAGCAGCTTAAACGTTTGGACCACTACCCAAGAGACCCAGTACTTC. Protein product: CASSLNVWTTTQETQYF. Supplemented by reference TRBV7-2 and TRBJ2-5, the full variable domain reads GAGVSQSPSNKVTEKGKDVELRCDPISGHTALYWYRQSLGQGLEFLIYFQGNSAPDKSGLPSDRFSAERTGGSVSTLTIQRTQQEDSAVYLCASSLNVWTTTQETQYFGPGTRLLVL.

There are a few counts of this clonotype. At one boundary the junction diverges from the germline segment, which might be a read error. The V call is TRBV5-3, the J call TRBJ2-2; TRBD1 is a possible D gene (6 bases). TRBV5-3 is assigned to the ORF class and has an uncertain function. This CDR3 contains 14 residues. The CDR3 protein is CASSYGTSTGELFF. The CDR3 DNA reads TGTGCCAGCAGCTACGGGACAAGCACCGGGGAGCTGTTTTTT.

The chain recombines TRBV3-1 with TRBJ2-2; D remains unclear. The CDR3 totals 16 residues. Germline V gene lookup returns CDR1 LGHDT and CDR2 YNNKEL (reference sequence). Between the trimmed V and J ends, which lost 4 bases and 4 bases, there was a span of 16 bases. The CDR3 reads CASSPPPRVPTGELFF. The CDR3 region has the DNA TGTGCCAGCAGCCCCCCCCCACGCGTACCCACCGGGGAGCTGTTTTTT.

Many counts were recorded for this clonotype. A read error may produce the germline difference seen at one junction end. The chain joins TRBV6-5 to TRBJ2-3, with D possibly being TRBD2 (6 bases). The CDR3 spans 12 residues. CDR1 and CDR2 from the germline V gene are MNHEY and SVGAGI. CDR3 bases: TGTGCCAGCGGATCCGGGACTTGGTCCTCGGATTTT. This translates into CASGSGTWSSDF.

This clonotype was observed at least ten times. This sequence joins TRBV30 and TRBJ2-7; D unclear. This CDR3 region has 12 residues. V was cut by 0 bases and J by 0 bases, with 3 bases left in between. Germline CDR1 reads GTSNPN; CDR2 reads SVGIG (reference sequence). The CDR3 DNA is TGTGCCTGGAGTGTACACTCCTACGAGCAGTACTTC. Protein product: CAWSVHSYEQYF.

This clonotype was found many times. The J gene is TRBJ2-3, the V gene TRBV7-2; D could derive from TRBD1 or TRBD2 (6 bases each). Germline CDR1 SGHTA, CDR2 FQGNSA. Trimming left V 1 base short and J 4 bases short, with 21 bases between. The CDR3 loop spans 18 amino acids. For the CDR3, the DNA is TGTGCCAGCAGCTTAGTGATTTTAGGGGGGCCCGGGGCAGATACGCAGTATTTT. This codes for CASSLVILGGPGADTQYF.

This clonotype was seen repeatedly, ten times or more. The V call is TRBV20-1, the J call TRBJ2-7, with D tentatively TRBD1 or TRBD2 (5 bases each). The CDR3 consists of 14 residues. Germline CDR1 reads DFQATT; CDR2 reads SNEGSKA (reference sequence). With 2 bases removed from V and 2 bases from J, the gap between germline ends came to 13 bases. The CDR3 spells CSARSGDRPYEQYF. In DNA form, the CDR3 reads TGCAGTGCTAGATCCGGGGACCGCCCCTACGAGCAGTACTTC.

This clonotype was seen ten or more times. The genes are TRBV4-3 and TRBJ2-1, with D possibly called TRBD1 or TRBD2 (5 bases each). The V end lost 1 base, the J end lost 5 bases, and 12 bases lay between the germline ends. The CDR3 totals 15 residues. Germline assignment: CDR1 LGHNA and CDR2 YSLEER. CDR3 bases: TGCGCCAGCAGCCAAGGTACCGGGGCTGACAATGAGCAGTTCTTC. It codes for CASSQGTGADNEQFF.

This clonotype has ten or more counts. V is TRBV27 and J is TRBJ2-7, with TRBD2 identical over 14 bases. The CDR3 sequence is 15 residues long. Per the germline V gene, CDR1 is MNHEY and CDR2 is SMNVEV (reference sequence). The V and J ends lost 3 bases and 7 bases, in that order; junction bases with no gene match: 5. In DNA, the CDR3 is TGTGCCAGCAGTTTGACTAGCGGGAGGGCGGGTGAGCAGTACTTC. It translates to CASSLTSGRAGEQYF.

This clonotype was seen at least ten times. The chain recombines TRBV12-3 or TRBV12-4 with TRBJ1-1; 10 nucleotides agree with TRBD1. The junction had 5 bases not matched to a gene; V was cut back by 3 bases and J by 4 bases. The CDR3 spans 15 residues. The CDR3 DNA reads as TGTGCCAGCAGTTTGTCCGGGACAGGGGCCACTGAAGCTTTCTTT. Protein product: CASSLSGTGATEAFF.

This clonotype was counted ten times or more. CDR3 in DNA: TGTGCCAGCAGAACAGGGTCTTTCGAGCAGTACTTC. Amino acids: CASRTGSFEQYF. This chain links TRBV6-6 with TRBJ2-7, with a weak D call TRBD1 (6 bases). The CDR3 totals 12 residues. CDR1 is MNHNY, CDR2 SVGAGI, per germline (reference sequence). V gave up 6 bases and J gave up 6 bases, with 12 bases separating them.

At least ten counts were recorded for this clonotype. This chain links TRBV11-2 with TRBJ2-2, with D unresolved. The CDR3 has 16 amino acids. Germline V gene lookup returns CDR1 SGHAT and CDR2 FQNNGV. Trimming stripped 1 base from V and 1 base from J, with 10 bases between. The CDR3: CASSLVQVQNTGELFF. The CDR3 nucleotides are TGTGCCAGCAGCTTAGTGCAGGTTCAGAACACCGGGGAGCTGTTTTTT.

This clonotype showed up many times. V gene TRBV30 combines with J gene TRBJ1-6, with D maybe TRBD1 (5 bases). Germline loops: CDR1 GTSNPN, CDR2 SVGIG (reference sequence). This CDR3 has 15 amino acids. V lost 2 bases and J 3 bases, leaving 11 bases between the germline ends. CDR3 DNA: TGTGCCTGGAGTTTCGGGACTCGCTATAATTCACCCCTCCACTTT. It specifies CAWSFGTRYNSPLHF. Using reference TRBV30 and TRBJ1-6 for the parts outside the CDR3, the full variable domain is SQTIHQWPATLVQPVGSPLSLECTVEGTSNPNLYWYRQAAGRGLQLLFYSVGIGQISSEVPQNLSASRPQDRQFILSSKKLLLSDSGFYLCAWSFGTRYNSPLHFGNGTRLTVT.

This clonotype was observed a few times. V is TRBV6-6 and J is TRBJ1-1; D remains ambiguous. V lost 6 bases to trimming and J lost 7 bases, with 9 bases between them. Germline V lookup: CDR1 MNHNY, CDR2 SVGAGI (reference sequence). The CDR3 contains 11 residues. CDR3 loop: CASRSGLEAFF. In nucleotides, the CDR3 is TGTGCCAGCAGATCCGGACTTGAAGCTTTCTTT.